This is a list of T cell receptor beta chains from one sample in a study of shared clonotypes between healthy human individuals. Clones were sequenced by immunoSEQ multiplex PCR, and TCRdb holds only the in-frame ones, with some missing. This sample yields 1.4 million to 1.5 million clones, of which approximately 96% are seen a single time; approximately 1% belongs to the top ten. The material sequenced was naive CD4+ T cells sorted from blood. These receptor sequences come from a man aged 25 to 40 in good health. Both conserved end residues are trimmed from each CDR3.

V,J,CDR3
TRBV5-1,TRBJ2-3,ASSPGGYTDTQY
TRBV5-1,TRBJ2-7,ASSLLGPGDYEQY
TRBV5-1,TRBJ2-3,ASSPQPLHTQY
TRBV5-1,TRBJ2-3,ASKVSTDTQY
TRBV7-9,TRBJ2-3,ASSLRSPRTDTQY
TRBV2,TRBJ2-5,ASRVDRQETQY
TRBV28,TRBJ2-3,ASSFNPSGGLNTDTQY
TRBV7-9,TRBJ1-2,ASSLLVGTSGYT
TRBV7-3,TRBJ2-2,ASSFLINTGELF
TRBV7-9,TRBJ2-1,ASSYGTSGGNNEQL
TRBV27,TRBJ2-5,ASSSGTLQETQY
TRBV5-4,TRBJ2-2,ASSPGTSAPGELF
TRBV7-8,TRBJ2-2,ASSSKDWVAGELF
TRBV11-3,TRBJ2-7,ASSRDSGSSYEQY
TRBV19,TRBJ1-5,ASSLRTGHGQPQH
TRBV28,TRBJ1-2,ASSQRAGSYGYT
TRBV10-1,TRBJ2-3,ASSRGDTSTDTQY
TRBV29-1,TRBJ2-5,SVKTGAETQY
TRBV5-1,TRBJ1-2,ASSRDRVGYGYT
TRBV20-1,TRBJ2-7,SAGREHEQY
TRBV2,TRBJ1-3,ASRKATGTGNTIY
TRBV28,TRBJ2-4,ASSLPAVDIQY
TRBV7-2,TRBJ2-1,ASSTLTSGFHNSYNEQF
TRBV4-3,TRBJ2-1,ASSQRATSGWKYNEQF
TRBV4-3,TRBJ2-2,ASSHRNTGELF
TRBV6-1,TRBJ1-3,ASRRQGAGNTIY
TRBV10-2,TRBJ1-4,ASSESVGEKLF
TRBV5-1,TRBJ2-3,ASSLSGQGLGDTQY
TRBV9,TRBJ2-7,ASSVQILGLNFYEQY
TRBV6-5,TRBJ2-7,ASSSSSGSAYEQY
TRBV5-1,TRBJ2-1,ASSLVAREGRF
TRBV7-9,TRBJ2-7,ASSRDTGTYEQY
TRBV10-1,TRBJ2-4,ASSLDSRDIQY
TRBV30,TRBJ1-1,AWSRQGYTEAF
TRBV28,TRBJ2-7,ASSFGGSSYEQY
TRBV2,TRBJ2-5,ASSEARGRETQY
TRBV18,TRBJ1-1,ASSLSTGLGEAF
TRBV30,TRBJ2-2,AWSRDRIVHGELF
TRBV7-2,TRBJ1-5,ASSLAQGLLANQPQH
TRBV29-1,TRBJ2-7,SVASPTSGSHEQY